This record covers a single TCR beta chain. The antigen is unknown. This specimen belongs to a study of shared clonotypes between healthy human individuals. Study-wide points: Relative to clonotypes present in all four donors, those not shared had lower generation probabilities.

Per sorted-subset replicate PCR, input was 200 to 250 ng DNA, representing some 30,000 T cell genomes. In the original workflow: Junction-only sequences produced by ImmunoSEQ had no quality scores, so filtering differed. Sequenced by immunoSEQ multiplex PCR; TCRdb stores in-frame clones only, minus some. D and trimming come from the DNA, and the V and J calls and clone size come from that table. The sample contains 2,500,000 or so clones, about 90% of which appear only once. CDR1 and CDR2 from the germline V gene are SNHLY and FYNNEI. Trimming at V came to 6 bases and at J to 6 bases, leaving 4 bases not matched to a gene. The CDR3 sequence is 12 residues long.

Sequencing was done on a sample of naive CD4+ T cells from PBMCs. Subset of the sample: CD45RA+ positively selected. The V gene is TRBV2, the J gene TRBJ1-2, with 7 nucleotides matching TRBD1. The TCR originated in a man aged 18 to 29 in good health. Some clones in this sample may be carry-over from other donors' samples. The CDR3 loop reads CASRGTGDGYTF. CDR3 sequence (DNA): TGTGCCAGCAGGGGAACAGGGGATGGCTACACCTTC.